One and the same sample provided the 32 T cell receptor beta chains below, sequenced in a study of identical twins (dated by TCRdb to 2016 to 2017). Library construction relied on 5' RACE. For sequencing, an Illumina HiSeq 2000 was employed. In-frame beta chains were kept once TCRdb had trimmed the public reads at Q25 with fastp and called clones with MiXCR. Each CDR3 protein appears once, grouped with its most common genes and DNA. The table for this sample lists around 650,000 distinct CDR3 sequences; less than 9% of them were counted only once. 1.6% of the sample is held by the ten biggest clonotypes. These sequences were also reported in another study, on yellow fever vaccine responses in identical twins.

Specimen: PBMCs. These receptors were collected from a young woman in good health.

This clonotype was found many times. The chain is built from TRBV12-3 or TRBV12-4 and TRBJ1-1, with unresolved D. The CDR3 runs 15 residues. V shed 0 bases and J shed 1 base, with 9 bases lying between them. The CDR3 DNA reads as TGTGCCAGCAGTTTAGCGCTTTTTGAGAACACTGAAGCTTTCTTT. This encodes CASSLALFENTEAFF.

The chain joins TRBV7-9 to TRBJ2-1; the D gene is possibly TRBD2 (5 bases). The germline V and J ends were trimmed by 2 bases and 5 bases, with 16 bases remaining between them. This CDR3 spans 16 amino acids. Germline V CDR1 and CDR2: SEHNR, FQNEAQ (reference sequence). The CDR3 loop reads CASSLSRSGLDNEQFF. CDR3 nucleotides: TGTGCCAGCAGCTTATCTAGAAGCGGCCTTGACAATGAGCAGTTCTTC.

The V gene is TRBV28, the J gene TRBJ2-1; perhaps D is TRBD1 or TRBD2 (5 bases each). The germline V gene encodes CDR1 MDHEN and CDR2 SYDVKM. V was cut by 5 bases and J by 6 bases, with 14 bases left in between. The CDR3 sequence is 14 residues long. CDR3 sequence (DNA): TGTGCCAGCAGTGGACAAGGACTGGCCAATGAGCAGTTCTTC. Translated, it gives CASSGQGLANEQFF.

The sample holds many counts of this clonotype. This sequence joins TRBV20-1 and TRBJ2-3; D is perhaps TRBD2 (6 bases). V lost 6 bases, J lost 2 bases, and 12 bases lay in between. Germline V gene sequence: CDR1 DFQATT, CDR2 SNEGSKA (reference sequence). The CDR3 has 13 residues. The CDR3 sequence: CSARLANTDTQYF. CDR3 sequence (DNA): TGCAGTGCGAGGCTAGCGAACACAGATACGCAGTATTTT.

Of note for this clonotype: A much larger clone lies one base from this, so it may be a read error. V and J are TRBV12-3 or TRBV12-4 and TRBJ2-7; D not certain. The CDR3 loop spans 15 amino acids. Trimming took 4 bases from V and 9 from J, leaving 22 bases between them. The CDR3 region is CASSSPLMIAMGQYF. CDR3 coding DNA: TGTGCCAGCAGTTCCCCCCTAATGATCGCGATGGGGCAGTACTTC.

A few counts support this clonotype. The CDR3 DNA reads TGCAGTGCTAGAGATCGGGGCACAAGAGGGACTCAGCCCCAGCATTTT. Protein sequence: CSARDRGTRGTQPQHF. The chain is built from TRBV20-1 and TRBJ1-5; D might be TRBD1 (5 bases). Germline V gives CDR1 DFQATT, CDR2 SNEGSKA (reference sequence). The V and J ends lost 0 bases and 6 bases respectively, with 18 bases between them. The CDR3 runs to 16 residues.

This clonotype was recorded many times. This CDR3 is CASSLGVTYNEQFF. For the CDR3, the DNA is TGTGCCAGCAGCTTAGGGGTTACCTACAATGAGCAGTTCTTC. This chain links TRBV7-2 with TRBJ2-1; no reliable D call. This CDR3 has 14 amino acids. Trimming removed 1 base from V and 2 bases from J, with 6 bases in between. In germline, CDR1 is SGHTA, CDR2 FQGNSA.

V is TRBV7-2 and J is TRBJ2-1, with D perhaps matching TRBD2 (5 bases). With 7 bases removed from V and 9 bases from J, the gap between germline ends came to 16 bases. Germline lookup yields CDR1 SGHTA and CDR2 FQGNSA. The CDR3 length is 13 residues. The CDR3 here is CASTLPFRGEQFF. The CDR3 DNA reads TGTGCCAGCACACTTCCATTTCGGGGTGAGCAGTTCTTC.

This rearrangement joins TRBV29-1 to TRBJ2-2, with 10 bases matching TRBD1. The junction had 6 bases not matched to a gene; V was cut back by 6 bases and J by 2 bases. The germline V gene encodes CDR1 SQVTM and CDR2 ANQGSEA. The CDR3 extends over 15 amino acids. CDR3 loop: CSVRGTGANTGELFF. The CDR3 DNA reads TGCAGCGTCCGGGGGACAGGGGCTAACACCGGGGAGCTGTTTTTT.

The rearrangement links TRBV7-2 to TRBJ2-7, with 10 bases fitting TRBD2. V shed 6 bases and J 2 bases; nucleotides not matched to a gene: 1. Germline V gene sequence: CDR1 SGHTA, CDR2 FQGNSA. The CDR3 extends over 13 amino acids. For the CDR3, the DNA is TGTGCCAGCAGAAGCGGGAGGGCCTACGAGCAGTACTTC. This sequence encodes CASRSGRAYEQYF.

A few counts support this clonotype. The genes are TRBV11-2 and TRBJ2-3, with D possibly TRBD2 on 7 matching bases. V gave up 5 bases and J gave up 2 bases, with 14 bases separating them. Looked up from germline, CDR1 is SGHAT and CDR2 is FQNNGV. CDR3 size: 15 residues. The CDR3 region has the DNA TGTGCCAGCAGCCCGGGGGGACAAAACACAGATACGCAGTATTTT. This translates into CASSPGGQNTDTQYF.

This clonotype was counted at least ten times. Possible read error: a much larger clone is one base away. The chain employs TRBV12-3 or TRBV12-4 and TRBJ2-7; the D is unclear. The length of the CDR3 is 13 residues. The V gene lost 2 bases and the J gene lost 0 bases, with 5 bases spanning the gap. As DNA, the CDR3 is TGTGCCAGCAGTTTATCCAGCTCCTACGAGCAGTACTTC. Translation: CASSLSSSYEQYF.

This clonotype appeared many times. The DNA for the CDR3 is TGTGCCACCCGACAGAACACTGAAGCTTTCTTT. Encoded protein: CATRQNTEAFF. The J gene is TRBJ1-1, the V gene TRBV10-3; D call uncertain. V lost 10 bases, J lost 1 base, and 7 bases lay in between. Germline assignment: CDR1 ENHRY and CDR2 SYGVKD. The CDR3 sequence is 11 residues long.

The chain joins TRBV15 to TRBJ2-1, with TRBD2 matching over 7 bases. Per the germline V gene, CDR1 is LNHNV and CDR2 is YYDKDF (reference sequence). V lost 3 bases and J lost 7; bases outside the gene matches: 15. The CDR3 has 17 residues. The chain's CDR3 is CATSSPGLIGLGNEQFF. As DNA, the CDR3 is TGTGCCACCAGCAGCCCGGGACTAATCGGGCTGGGGAATGAGCAGTTCTTC. The full variable domain, its missing parts supplied by reference TRBV15 and TRBJ2-1, is DAMVIQNPRYQVTQFGKPVTLSCSQTLNHNVMYWYQQKSSQAPKLLFHYYDKDFNNEADTPDNFQSRRPNTSFCFLDIRSPGLGDTAMYLCATSSPGLIGLGNEQFFGPGTRLTVL.

The chain joins TRBV25-1 to TRBJ1-1; D ambiguous. The ends were cut back, 0 bases at V and 3 bases at J, with 14 bases in the middle. Germline V gives CDR1 MGHDK, CDR2 SYGVNS. CDR3 length: 16 residues. The CDR3 nucleotides are TGTGCCAGCAGTGAATATCAGCAGGCCCGATACACTGAAGCTTTCTTT. Protein sequence: CASSEYQQARYTEAFF.

J is TRBJ1-1 and V is TRBV19; weak D call: TRBD1 (5 bases). The CDR3 has 13 residues. Trimming removed 7 bases at V and 8 bases at J, with 17 bases between. Germline V CDR1 and CDR2: LNHDA, SQIVND (reference sequence). DNA of the CDR3: TGTGCCAGTATAGATTGGGGGTACGTGGAAGCTTTCTTT. It yields the protein CASIDWGYVEAFF.

On this clonotype: The junction departs from the called germline gene at one end, perhaps through a read error. The chain links TRBV20-1 to TRBJ1-4, with a tentative D call TRBD1 (5 bases). The CDR3 totals 11 residues. Per germline, CDR1 DFQATT and CDR2 SNEGSKA (reference sequence). This CDR3 reads CSALITGTASF. CDR3 bases: TGCAGTGCTTTGATAACCGGGACGGCTTCTTTT.

This clonotype was seen only once. This sequence joins TRBV2 and TRBJ2-3; weak D call: TRBD2 (5 bases). The V end lost 6 bases, the J end lost 6 bases, and 16 bases lay between the germline ends. Per germline, CDR1 SNHLY and CDR2 FYNNEI. The CDR3 has 14 residues. CDR3 in amino acids: CASRNLLGADTQYF. In DNA, the CDR3 is TGTGCCAGCAGGAACTTACTAGGAGCCGATACGCAGTATTTT.

This clonotype occurred a few times. This chain links TRBV11-2 with TRBJ2-7; 8 bases line up with TRBD1. The germline V gene encodes CDR1 SGHAT and CDR2 FQNNGV. V lost 1 base, J lost 4 bases, and 9 bases stayed unmatched. The CDR3 runs to 16 residues. The CDR3 is CASSLGLGTGYYEQYF. The CDR3, as DNA: TGTGCCAGCAGCTTAGGCCTCGGGACAGGATATTACGAGCAGTACTTC.

In its sample, this clonotype was seen many times. The gene calls are TRBV11-2 and TRBJ2-5, with 7 bases lining up with TRBD2. After removal of 2 bases from V and 0 bases from J, the junction contained 9 bases not matched to a gene. Germline assignment: CDR1 SGHAT and CDR2 FQNNGV. CDR3 length equals 17 residues. Here the CDR3 DNA reads TGTGCCAGCAGCTTAAGTTGGGTGAGCGGGAACCAAGAGACCCAGTACTTC. Its translation: CASSLSWVSGNQETQYF.

This clonotype has more than one count but fewer than ten. The V and J genes are TRBV12-3 or TRBV12-4 and TRBJ2-1; D unresolved. This CDR3 comprises 11 residues. The V and J ends lost 7 bases and 9 bases respectively, with 10 bases between them. CDR3 DNA: TGTGCCAGCAAGGGATTAGCTGAGCAGTTCTTC. Protein sequence: CASKGLAEQFF.

There are many counts of this clonotype. The rearrangement links TRBV7-8 to TRBJ2-1; D is unresolved. Trimming stripped 2 bases from V and 2 bases from J, with 10 bases between. The CDR3 has 15 amino acids. Germline V gene lookup returns CDR1 SGHVS and CDR2 FQNEAQ. CDR3 DNA: TGTGCCAGCAGCTTATTATTGGGGACCTACAATGAGCAGTTCTTC. This encodes CASSLLLGTYNEQFF.

This clonotype has ten or more counts. The V gene is TRBV20-1, the J gene TRBJ1-1; TRBD1 matches 7 bases. The CDR3 is made up of 15 amino acids. V shed 6 bases, J shed 0 bases, and the junction held 10 bases outside the gene matches. CDR1 is DFQATT and CDR2 is SNEGSKA in the germline V gene (reference sequence). The CDR3 region is CSATGTARMNTEAFF. The CDR3 DNA reads TGCAGTGCGACCGGGACAGCCCGAATGAACACTGAAGCTTTCTTT.

This chain connects TRBV20-1 to TRBJ2-1; no clear D. V lost 3 bases and J lost 0, with 9 bases in between. This CDR3 region has 14 residues. Germline CDR1 DFQATT, CDR2 SNEGSKA (reference sequence). The CDR3 bases are TGCAGTGCTAGTGGCTTTATCTCCTACAATGAGCAGTTCTTC. Protein sequence: CSASGFISYNEQFF.

V usage is TRBV18 and J usage is TRBJ2-5; TRBD2 agrees at 13 bases. Germline-derived CDR1 and CDR2 are KGHSH and LQKENI. The CDR3 is 19 residues long. V was clipped by 0 bases and J by 5 bases; unmatched bases: 12. The CDR3: CASSPPTSGRPTQGETQYF. CDR3 in DNA: TGTGCCAGCTCACCACCGACTAGCGGGAGGCCCACGCAGGGGGAGACCCAGTACTTC.

The CDR3 DNA is TGTGCCAGCATGAAGGGGGTGGACAATCAGCCCCAGCATTTT. Translated: CASMKGVDNQPQHF. The chain combines TRBV28 with TRBJ1-5; possibly TRBD1 for D (6 bases). The CDR3 is made up of 14 amino acids. Germline lookup yields CDR1 MDHEN and CDR2 SYDVKM. The V end lost 7 bases, the J end lost 3 bases, and 13 bases lay between the germline ends.

This chain connects TRBV5-6 to TRBJ2-7; TRBD1 aligns across 8 bases. The CDR3 contains 14 residues. Germline CDR1 reads SGHDT; CDR2 reads YYEEEE. V was pared by 2 bases and J by 2 bases, with 3 bases of the junction left unmatched. CDR3 coding DNA: TGTGCCAGCAGCTTTGACAGGGGCACCTACGAGCAGTACTTC. Translation gives CASSFDRGTYEQYF.

This clonotype was seen a handful of times. The chain carries TRBV5-1 and TRBJ2-2, with TRBD1 as a possible D gene (5 bases). Germline CDR1 reads SGHRS; CDR2 reads YFSETQ. Trimming stripped 3 bases from V and 1 base from J, with 13 bases between. This CDR3 region has 16 residues. CDR3 sequence reads: CASSSAGNRNTGELFF. DNA for the CDR3: TGCGCCAGCAGCTCCGCAGGGAACCGGAACACCGGGGAGCTGTTTTTT.

The chain combines TRBV5-1 with TRBJ1-1, with TRBD1 matching 7 bases. Germline assignment: CDR1 SGHRS and CDR2 YFSETQ. The CDR3 runs 15 residues. J was trimmed by 7 bases and V by 4 bases; bases with no gene match: 13. The CDR3 here is CASSPHDRARREAFF. The DNA for the CDR3 is TGCGCCAGCAGCCCACACGACAGGGCCCGCCGTGAAGCTTTCTTT.

This clonotype was seen ten or more times. This chain connects TRBV24-1 to TRBJ2-1, with 10 nucleotides matching TRBD2. CDR1 is KGHDR, CDR2 SFDVKD, per germline. V lost 9 bases and J lost 7; bases outside the gene matches: 8. The CDR3 has 14 residues. CDR3: CATQGAGGLNEQFF. In DNA, the CDR3 is TGTGCCACCCAAGGAGCGGGGGGGCTAAATGAGCAGTTCTTC.

This clonotype was seen more than once but under ten times. The chain couples TRBV12-5 to TRBJ2-1, with TRBD2 matching 7 bases. With V trimmed by 1 base and J by 7 bases, 4 bases remained unmatched. This CDR3 has 14 amino acids. The germline V gene has CDR1 LGHNT and CDR2 FRNRAP. The CDR3 spells CASGLALAANEQFF. The CDR3 nucleotides read TGTGCTAGTGGTTTGGCCCTAGCGGCTAATGAGCAGTTCTTC.

This clonotype was observed a few times. The genes are TRBV10-2 and TRBJ2-5; tentatively, D is TRBD2 (5 bases). Germline V lookup: CDR1 WSHSY, CDR2 SAAADI. CDR3 length equals 14 residues. The germline V and J ends were trimmed by 6 bases and 1 base, with 12 bases remaining between them. DNA of the CDR3: TGCGCCAGCAGCCCGGGGATCTTCCAAGAGACCCAGTACTTC. Translating it yields CASSPGIFQETQYF.